This TCR beta chain was obtained from a study of T cell responses to AZD1222 COVID-19 vaccine. The data were produced by immunoSEQ multiplex PCR, yet TCRdb's version contains in-frame clones alone and is incomplete. The sample consists of about 130,000 clones, about 89% of them appearing once. As to this clone: Its cognate antigen is unknown.

The CDR3 sequence is 16 residues long. Deletions cut 1 base from V and 4 bases from J, with 13 bases between. In germline, CDR1 is SGHTA, CDR2 FQGNSA. Study conclusions and caveats: There were repertoire samples only from the period after the peak T cell response.

The V and J genes are TRBV7-2 and TRBJ2-2, with D perhaps matching TRBD1 or TRBD2 (5 bases each). The TCR sequence derives from an adult in good health. The source was peripheral blood, collected on day 0 of AZD1222 vaccination. The CDR3 nucleotides are TGTGCCAGCAGCTTAGTTGTGGGACGGCGCACCGGGGAGCTGTTTTTT. This encodes CASSLVVGRRTGELFF.